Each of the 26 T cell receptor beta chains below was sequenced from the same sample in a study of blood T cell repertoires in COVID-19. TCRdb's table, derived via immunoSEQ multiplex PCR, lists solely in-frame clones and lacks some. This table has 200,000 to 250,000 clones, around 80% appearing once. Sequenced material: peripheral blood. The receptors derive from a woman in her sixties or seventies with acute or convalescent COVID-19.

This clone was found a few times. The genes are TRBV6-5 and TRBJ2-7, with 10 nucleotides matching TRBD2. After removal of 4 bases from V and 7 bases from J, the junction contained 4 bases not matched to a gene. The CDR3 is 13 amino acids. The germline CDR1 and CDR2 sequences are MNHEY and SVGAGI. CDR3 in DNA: TGTGCCAGCAGTTCTAGCGGGAGACAAGAGCAGTACTTC. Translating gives CASSSSGRQEQYF.

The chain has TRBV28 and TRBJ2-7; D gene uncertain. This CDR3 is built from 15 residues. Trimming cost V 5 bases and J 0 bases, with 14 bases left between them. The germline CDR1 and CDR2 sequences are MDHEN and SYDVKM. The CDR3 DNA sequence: TGTGCCAGCAGTAAGACTTATAGAAGCTCCTACGAGCAGTACTTC. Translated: CASSKTYRSSYEQYF.

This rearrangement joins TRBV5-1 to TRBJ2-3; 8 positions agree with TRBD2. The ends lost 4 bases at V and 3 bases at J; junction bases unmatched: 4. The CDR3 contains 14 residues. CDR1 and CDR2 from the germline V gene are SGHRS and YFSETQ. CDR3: CASSPVAGTDTQYF. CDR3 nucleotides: TGCGCCAGCAGCCCCGTAGCGGGAACAGATACGCAGTATTTT.

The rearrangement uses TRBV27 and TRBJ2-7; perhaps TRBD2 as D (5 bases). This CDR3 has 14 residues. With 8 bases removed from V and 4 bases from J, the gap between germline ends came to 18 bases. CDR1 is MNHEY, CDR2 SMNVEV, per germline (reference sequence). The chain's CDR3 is CASAKDSLPYEQYF. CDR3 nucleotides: TGTGCCAGCGCCAAGGACTCCCTTCCTTACGAGCAGTACTTC.

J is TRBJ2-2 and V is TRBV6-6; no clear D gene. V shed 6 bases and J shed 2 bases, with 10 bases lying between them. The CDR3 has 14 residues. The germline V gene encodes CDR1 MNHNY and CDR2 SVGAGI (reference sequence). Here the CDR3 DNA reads TGTGCCAGCAGAATCGACTCCAACACCGGGGAGCTGTTTTTT. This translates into CASRIDSNTGELFF.

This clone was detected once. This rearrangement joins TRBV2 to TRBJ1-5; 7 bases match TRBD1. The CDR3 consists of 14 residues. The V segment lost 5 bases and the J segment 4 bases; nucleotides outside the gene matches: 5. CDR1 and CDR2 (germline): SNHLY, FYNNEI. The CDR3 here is CASSNRGGNQPQHF. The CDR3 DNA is TGTGCCAGCAGTAACAGGGGAGGAAATCAGCCCCAGCATTTT. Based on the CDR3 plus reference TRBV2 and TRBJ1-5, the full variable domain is EPEVTQTPSHQVTQMGQEVILRCVPISNHLYFYWYRQILGQKVEFLVSFYNNEISEKSEIFDDQFSVERPDGSNFTLKIRSTKLEDSAMYFCASSNRGGNQPQHFGDGTRLSIL.

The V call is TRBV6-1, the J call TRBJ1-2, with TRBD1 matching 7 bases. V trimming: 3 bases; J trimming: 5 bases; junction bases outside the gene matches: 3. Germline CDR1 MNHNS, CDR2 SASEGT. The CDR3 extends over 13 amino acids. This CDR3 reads CASSETGSYGYTF. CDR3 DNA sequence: TGTGCCAGCAGTGAGACAGGGAGTTATGGCTACACCTTC.

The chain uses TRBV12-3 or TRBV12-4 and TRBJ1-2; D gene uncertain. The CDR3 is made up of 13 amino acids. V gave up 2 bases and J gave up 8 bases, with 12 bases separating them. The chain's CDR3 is CASSLIRGYGYTF. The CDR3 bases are TGTGCCAGCAGTTTAATAAGAGGCTACGGCTACACCTTC.

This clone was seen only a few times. The CDR3 coding sequence is TGTGCCAGCAGTCCAGCGAGGAGGTCCTACAATGAGCAGTTCTTC. Its translation is CASSPARRSYNEQFF. This chain links TRBV28 with TRBJ2-1; TRBD2 might be the D (5 bases). With 5 bases removed from V and 1 base from J, the gap between germline ends came to 12 bases. The CDR3 runs 15 residues. Germline CDR1 and CDR2: MDHEN and SYDVKM.

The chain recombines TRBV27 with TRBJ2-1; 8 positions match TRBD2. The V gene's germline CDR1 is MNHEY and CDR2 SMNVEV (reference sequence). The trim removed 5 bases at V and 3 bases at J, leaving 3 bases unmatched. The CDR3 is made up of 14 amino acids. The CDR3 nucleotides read TGTGCCAGCAGTGGTCTAGCGGGCTACAATGAGCAGTTCTTC. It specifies CASSGLAGYNEQFF.

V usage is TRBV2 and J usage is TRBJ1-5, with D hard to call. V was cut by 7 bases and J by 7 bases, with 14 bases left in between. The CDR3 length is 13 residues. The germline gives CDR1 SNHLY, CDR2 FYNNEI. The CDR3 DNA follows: TGTGCCAGCAACGGAGGGCGAAAACAGCCCCAGCATTTT. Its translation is CASNGGRKQPQHF.

The CDR3 sequence: CASSYTPGTSGGNTGELFF. The CDR3 DNA sequence: TGTGCCAGCAGTTACACACCCGGGACTAGCGGAGGTAACACCGGGGAGCTGTTTTTT. The chain has TRBV6-2 or TRBV6-3 and TRBJ2-2; 11 nucleotides agree with TRBD2. The CDR3 contains 19 residues. Trimming at V came to 2 bases and at J to 2 bases, leaving 10 bases not matched to a gene. Looked up from germline, CDR1 is MNHEY and CDR2 is SVGEGT.

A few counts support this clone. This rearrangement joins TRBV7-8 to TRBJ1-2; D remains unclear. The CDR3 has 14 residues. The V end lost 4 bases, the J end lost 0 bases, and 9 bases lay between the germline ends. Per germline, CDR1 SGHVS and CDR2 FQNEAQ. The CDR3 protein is CASSSGLANYGYTF. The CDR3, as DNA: TGTGCCAGCAGCTCAGGACTAGCTAACTATGGCTACACCTTC. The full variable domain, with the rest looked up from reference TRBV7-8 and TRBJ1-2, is GAGVSQSPRYKVAKRGQDVALRCDPISGHVSLFWYQQALGQGPEFLTYFQNEAQLDKSGLPSDRFFAERPEGSVSTLKIQRTQQEDSAVYLCASSSGLANYGYTFGSGTRLTVV.

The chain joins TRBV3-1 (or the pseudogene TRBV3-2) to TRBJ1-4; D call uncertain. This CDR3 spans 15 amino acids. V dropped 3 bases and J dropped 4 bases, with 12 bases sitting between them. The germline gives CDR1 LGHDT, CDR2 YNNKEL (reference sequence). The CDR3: CASSHPFTNNEKLFF. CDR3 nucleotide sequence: TGTGCCAGCAGCCATCCGTTTACAAATAATGAAAAACTGTTTTTT.

In DNA form, the CDR3 reads TGTGCCAGCAGCTCCACCAACAGGGTGCAGTTCTTC. Its translation is CASSSTNRVQFF. V and J are TRBV7-9 and TRBJ2-1; D might be TRBD1 (6 bases). Looked up from germline, CDR1 is SEHNR and CDR2 is FQNEAQ (reference sequence). The V end was cut by 4 bases, the J end by 12 bases, with 13 bases between. CDR3 size: 12 residues. Full variable domain (outside the CDR3, taken from reference TRBV7-9 and TRBJ2-1): DTGVSQNPRHKITKRGQNVTFRCDPISEHNRLYWYRQTLGQGPEFLTYFQNEAQLEKSRLLSDRFSAERPKGSFSTLEIQRTEQGDSAMYLCASSSTNRVQFFGPGTRLTVL.

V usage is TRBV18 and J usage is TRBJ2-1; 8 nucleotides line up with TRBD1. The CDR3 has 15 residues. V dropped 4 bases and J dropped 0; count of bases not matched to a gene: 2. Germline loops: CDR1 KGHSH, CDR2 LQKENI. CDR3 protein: CASSLGQGSYNEQFF. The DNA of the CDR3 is TGTGCCAGCTCACTCGGACAGGGCTCCTACAATGAGCAGTTCTTC.

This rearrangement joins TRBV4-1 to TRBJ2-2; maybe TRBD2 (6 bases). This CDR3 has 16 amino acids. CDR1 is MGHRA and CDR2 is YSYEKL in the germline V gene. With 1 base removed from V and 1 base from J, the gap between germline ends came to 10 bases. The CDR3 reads CASSQVLGRNTGELFF. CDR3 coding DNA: TGCGCCAGCAGCCAAGTACTCGGGAGGAACACCGGGGAGCTGTTTTTT.

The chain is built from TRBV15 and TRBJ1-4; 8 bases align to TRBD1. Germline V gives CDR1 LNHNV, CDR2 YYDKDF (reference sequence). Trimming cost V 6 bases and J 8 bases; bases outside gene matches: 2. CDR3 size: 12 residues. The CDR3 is CATRQGGEKLFF. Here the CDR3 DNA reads TGTGCCACCAGACAGGGGGGCGAAAAACTGTTTTTT.

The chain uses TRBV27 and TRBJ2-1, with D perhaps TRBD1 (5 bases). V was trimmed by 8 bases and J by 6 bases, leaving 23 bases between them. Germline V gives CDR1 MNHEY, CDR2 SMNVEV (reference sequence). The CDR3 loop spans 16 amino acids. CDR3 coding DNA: TGTGCCAGCCTCCCCCTGGGGCGGACGGTCGGCAATGAGCAGTTCTTC. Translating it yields CASLPLGRTVGNEQFF.

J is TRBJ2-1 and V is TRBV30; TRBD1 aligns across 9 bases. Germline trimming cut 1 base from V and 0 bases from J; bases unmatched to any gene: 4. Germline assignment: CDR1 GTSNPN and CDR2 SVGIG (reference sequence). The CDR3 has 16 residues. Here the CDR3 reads CAWSALGQGSYNEQFF. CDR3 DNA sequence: TGTGCCTGGAGTGCCCTGGGACAGGGCTCCTACAATGAGCAGTTCTTC.

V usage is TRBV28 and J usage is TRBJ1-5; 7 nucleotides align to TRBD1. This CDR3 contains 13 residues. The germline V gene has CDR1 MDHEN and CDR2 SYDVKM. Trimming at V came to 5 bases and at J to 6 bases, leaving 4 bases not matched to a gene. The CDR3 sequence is CASSMTGPQPQHF. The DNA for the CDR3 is TGTGCCAGCAGTATGACAGGGCCTCAGCCCCAGCATTTT.

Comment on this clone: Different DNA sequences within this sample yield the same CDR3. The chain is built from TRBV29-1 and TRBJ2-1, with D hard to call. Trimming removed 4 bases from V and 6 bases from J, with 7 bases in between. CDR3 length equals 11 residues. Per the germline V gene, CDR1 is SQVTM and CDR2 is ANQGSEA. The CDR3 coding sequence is TGCAGCGTTGCATCAGGCAATGAGCAGTTCTTC. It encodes CSVASGNEQFF.

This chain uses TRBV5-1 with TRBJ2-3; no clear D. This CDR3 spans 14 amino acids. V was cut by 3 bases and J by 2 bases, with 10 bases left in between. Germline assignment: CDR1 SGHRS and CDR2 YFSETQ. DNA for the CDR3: TGCGCCAGCAGCTCATACGCTACCACAGATACGCAGTATTTT. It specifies CASSSYATTDTQYF. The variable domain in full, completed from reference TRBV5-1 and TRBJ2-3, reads KAGVTQTPRYLIKTRGQQVTLSCSPISGHRSVSWYQQTPGQGLQFLFEYFSETQRNKGNFPGRFSGRQFSNSRSEMNVSTLELGDSALYLCASSSYATTDTQYFGPGTRLTVL.

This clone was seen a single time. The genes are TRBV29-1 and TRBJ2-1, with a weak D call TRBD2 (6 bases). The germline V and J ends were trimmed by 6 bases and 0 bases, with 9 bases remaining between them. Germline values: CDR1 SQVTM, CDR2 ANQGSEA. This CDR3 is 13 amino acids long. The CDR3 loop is CSVGSSSYNEQFF. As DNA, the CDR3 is TGCAGCGTCGGGAGCAGCTCCTACAATGAGCAGTTCTTC.

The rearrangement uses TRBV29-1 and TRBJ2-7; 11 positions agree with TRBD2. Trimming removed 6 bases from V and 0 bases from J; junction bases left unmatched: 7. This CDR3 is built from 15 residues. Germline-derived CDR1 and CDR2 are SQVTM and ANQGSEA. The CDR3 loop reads CSVTAGLADSYEQYF. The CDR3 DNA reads TGCAGCGTAACCGCGGGACTAGCGGACTCCTACGAGCAGTACTTC.

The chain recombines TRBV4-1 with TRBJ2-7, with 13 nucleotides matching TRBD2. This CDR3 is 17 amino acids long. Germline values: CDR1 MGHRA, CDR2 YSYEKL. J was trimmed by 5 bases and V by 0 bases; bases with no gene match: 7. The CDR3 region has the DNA TGCGCCAGCAGCCAAGATCGGACTAGCGGGAGCGGGAACGAGCAGTACTTC. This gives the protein CASSQDRTSGSGNEQYF.